One T cell receptor beta chain is described in this entry. The antigen is unknown. Sequenced by immunoSEQ multiplex PCR; TCRdb stores in-frame clones only, minus some. The sample has some 86,000 clones; about 93% are singletons. This entry is derived from a study of graft-versus-host responses after intestinal transplantation. Background on the study: The transplants performed in recipients were multivisceral, liver-intestinal, or isolated intestinal. Induction using anti-thymocyte globulin, followed by tacrolimus and steroids for about three years, was given to all recipients.

This CDR3 is built from 16 residues. V gave up 2 bases and J gave up 5 bases, with 17 bases separating them. The germline V gene has CDR1 MGHRA and CDR2 YSYEKL. This TCR derives from a human donor who received an intestinal transplant. The gene calls are TRBV4-1 and TRBJ2-3, with unresolved D. The specimen comprised unstimulated CD8+ T cells sorted from spleen or lymph node cells, sampled before intestinal transplant. The CDR3 coding sequence is TGCGCCAGCAGCCAAAGCGTATTAGTATCCGGAGATACGCAGTATTTT. Amino acid sequence: CASSQSVLVSGDTQYF.